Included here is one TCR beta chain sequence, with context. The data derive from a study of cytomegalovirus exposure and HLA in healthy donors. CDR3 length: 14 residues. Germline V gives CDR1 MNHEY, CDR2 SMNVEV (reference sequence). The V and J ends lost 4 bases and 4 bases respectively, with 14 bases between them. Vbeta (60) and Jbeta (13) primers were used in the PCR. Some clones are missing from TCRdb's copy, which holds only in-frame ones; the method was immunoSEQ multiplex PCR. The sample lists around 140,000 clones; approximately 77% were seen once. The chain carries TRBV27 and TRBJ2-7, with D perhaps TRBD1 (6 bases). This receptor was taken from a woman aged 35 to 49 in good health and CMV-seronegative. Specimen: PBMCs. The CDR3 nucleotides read TGTGCCAGCAGTTCTCGGACAGTGGGTTACGAGCAGTACTTC. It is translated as CASSSRTVGYEQYF.